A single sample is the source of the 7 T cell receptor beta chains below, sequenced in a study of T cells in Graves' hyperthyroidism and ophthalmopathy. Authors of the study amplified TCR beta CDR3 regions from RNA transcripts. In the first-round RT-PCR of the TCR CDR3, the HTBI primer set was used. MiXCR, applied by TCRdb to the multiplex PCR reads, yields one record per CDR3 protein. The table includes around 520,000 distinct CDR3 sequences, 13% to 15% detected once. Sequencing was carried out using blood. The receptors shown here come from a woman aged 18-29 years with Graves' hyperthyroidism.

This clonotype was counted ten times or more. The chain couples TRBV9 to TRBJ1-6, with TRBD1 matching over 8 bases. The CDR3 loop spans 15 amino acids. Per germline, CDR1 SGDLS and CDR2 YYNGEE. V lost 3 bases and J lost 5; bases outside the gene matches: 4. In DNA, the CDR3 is TGTGCCAGCAGCGCGCGACAGGGGAATAATTCACCCCTCCACTTT. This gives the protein CASSARQGNNSPLHF.

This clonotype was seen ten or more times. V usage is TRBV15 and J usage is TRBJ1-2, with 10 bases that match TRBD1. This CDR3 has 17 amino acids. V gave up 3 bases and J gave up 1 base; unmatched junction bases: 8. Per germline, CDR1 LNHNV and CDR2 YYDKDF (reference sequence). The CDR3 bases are TGTGCCACCAGCAGGGCCTCCGGGACAGGGGTTAACTATGGCTACACCTTC. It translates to CATSRASGTGVNYGYTF.

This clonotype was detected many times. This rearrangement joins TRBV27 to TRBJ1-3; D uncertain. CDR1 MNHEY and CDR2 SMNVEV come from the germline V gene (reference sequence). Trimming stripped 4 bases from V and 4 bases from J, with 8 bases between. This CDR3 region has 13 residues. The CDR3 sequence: CASSSRSGNTIYF. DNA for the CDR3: TGTGCCAGCAGTTCTAGATCCGGAAACACCATATATTTT.

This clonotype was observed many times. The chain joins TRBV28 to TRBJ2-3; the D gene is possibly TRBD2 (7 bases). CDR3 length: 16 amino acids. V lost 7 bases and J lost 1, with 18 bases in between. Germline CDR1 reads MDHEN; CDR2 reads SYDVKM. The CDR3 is CASTLGGGEGTDTQYF. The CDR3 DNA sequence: TGTGCCAGCACCCTTGGGGGGGGCGAGGGCACAGATACGCAGTATTTT.

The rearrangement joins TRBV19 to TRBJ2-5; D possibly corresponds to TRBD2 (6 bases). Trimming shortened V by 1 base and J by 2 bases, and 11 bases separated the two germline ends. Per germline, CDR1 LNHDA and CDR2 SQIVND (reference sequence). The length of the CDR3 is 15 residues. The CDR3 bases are TGTGCCAGTAGTATAGCCGGCGGGATACAAGAGACCCAGTACTTC. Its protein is CASSIAGGIQETQYF.

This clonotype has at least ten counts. Here the CDR3 DNA reads TGTGCCAGCAGTTACTCACGGGAGTGGCCAGATACGCAGTATTTT. Its translation: CASSYSREWPDTQYF. The rearrangement uses TRBV6-2 or TRBV6-3 and TRBJ2-3, with D possibly TRBD2 on 6 matching bases. V lost 0 bases and J 4 bases, leaving 11 bases between the germline ends. CDR1 and CDR2 (germline): MNHEY, SVGEGT. The length of the CDR3 is 15 residues.

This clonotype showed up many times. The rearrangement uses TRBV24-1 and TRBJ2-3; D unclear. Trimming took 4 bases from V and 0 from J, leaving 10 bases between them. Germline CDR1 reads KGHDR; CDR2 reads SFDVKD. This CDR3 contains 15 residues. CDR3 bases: TGTGCCACCAGTGACGAGCGATCTAGCACAGATACGCAGTATTTT. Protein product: CATSDERSSTDTQYF.